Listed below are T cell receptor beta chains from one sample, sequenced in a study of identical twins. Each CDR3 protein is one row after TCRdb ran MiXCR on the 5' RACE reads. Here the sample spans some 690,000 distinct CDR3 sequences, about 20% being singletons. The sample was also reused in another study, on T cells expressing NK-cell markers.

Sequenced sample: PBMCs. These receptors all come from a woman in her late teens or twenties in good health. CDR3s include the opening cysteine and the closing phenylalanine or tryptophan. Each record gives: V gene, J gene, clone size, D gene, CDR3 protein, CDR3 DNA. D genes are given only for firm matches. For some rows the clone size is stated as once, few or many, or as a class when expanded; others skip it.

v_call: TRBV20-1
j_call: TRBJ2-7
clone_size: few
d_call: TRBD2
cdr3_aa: CSAGTSEEQYF
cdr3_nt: TGCAGTGCTGGGACTAGTGAGGAGCAGTACTTC

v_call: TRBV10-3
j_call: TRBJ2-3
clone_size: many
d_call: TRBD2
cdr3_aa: CATFGTSGFDYTDTQYF
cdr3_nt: TGTGCCACCTTCGGGACTAGCGGGTTTGACTACACAGATACGCAGTATTTT

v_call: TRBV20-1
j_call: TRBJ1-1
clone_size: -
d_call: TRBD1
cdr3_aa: CSATREGANTEAFF
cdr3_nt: TGCAGTGCTACCCGCGAGGGGGCGAACACTGAAGCTTTCTTT

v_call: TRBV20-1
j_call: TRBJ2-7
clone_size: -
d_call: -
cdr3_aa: CSAREPAGGYEQYF
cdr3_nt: TGCAGTGCTAGAGAACCAGCCGGTGGCTACGAGCAGTACTTC

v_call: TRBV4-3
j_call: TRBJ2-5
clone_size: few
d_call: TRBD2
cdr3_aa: CASSQGHGRAGETQYF
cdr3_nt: TGCGCCAGCAGCCAAGGTCACGGGAGGGCCGGAGAGACCCAGTACTTC

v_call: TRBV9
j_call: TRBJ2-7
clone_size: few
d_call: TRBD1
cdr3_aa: CASSEGGQGTYEQYF
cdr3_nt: TGTGCCAGCAGCGAAGGGGGACAGGGAACCTACGAGCAGTACTTC

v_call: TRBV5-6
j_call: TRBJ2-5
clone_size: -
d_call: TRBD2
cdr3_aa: CASSPTSVQETQYF
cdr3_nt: TGTGCCAGCAGCCCTACTAGCGTCCAAGAGACCCAGTACTTC

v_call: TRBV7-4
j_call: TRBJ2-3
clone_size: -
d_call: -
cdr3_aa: CASSLRPGDGTDTQYF
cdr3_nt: TGTGCCAGCAGCCTGCGGCCGGGGGACGGGACAGATACGCAGTATTTT

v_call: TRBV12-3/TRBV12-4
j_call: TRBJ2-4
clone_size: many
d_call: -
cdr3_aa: CASSSGLTLAKNIQYF
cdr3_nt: TGTGCCAGCAGTTCGGGACTGACCCTAGCCAAAAACATTCAGTACTTC

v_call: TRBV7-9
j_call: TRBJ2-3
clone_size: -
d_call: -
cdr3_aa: CASSLNRATDTQYF
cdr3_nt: TGTGCCAGCAGCTTGAACAGGGCCACAGATACGCAGTATTTT

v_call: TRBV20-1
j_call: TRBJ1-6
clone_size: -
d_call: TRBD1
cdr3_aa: CSARDQGRTGRFGSPLHF
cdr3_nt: TGCAGTGCTAGAGATCAAGGGAGGACAGGCCGTTTCGGCTCACCCCTCCACTTT

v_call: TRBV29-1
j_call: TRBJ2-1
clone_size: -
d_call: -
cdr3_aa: CSVEERGYNEQFF
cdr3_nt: TGCAGCGTTGAAGAACGAGGGTACAATGAGCAGTTCTTC